The source of this T cell receptor beta chain is a study of vaccination effects on CD4 cells after COVID-19. Concerning this clone itself: Its antigen is unidentified.

The CDR3 extends over 16 amino acids. V lost 0 bases, J lost 4 bases, and 6 bases stayed unmatched. Germline V lookup: CDR1 SGHTA, CDR2 FQGNSA. The protocol was immunoSEQ multiplex PCR, while the TCRdb copy is restricted to in-frame clones and leaves out a portion. The table includes more than 25,000 clones, around 70% detected once. Peptide-pool stimulation followed by sequencing identified expanded antigen-specific CD4+ clonotypes in the ViraFEST assay. Subsequent to a culture period of around 10 days, CD4+ T cells were isolated. The material sequenced was CD4+ T cells from PBMCs cultured with HCoV-229E spike peptides, taken before COVID-19 vaccination. The genes are TRBV7-2 and TRBJ2-5; TRBD1 matches at 9 bases. This clonotype was sampled from a human donor who received a COVID-19 vaccine. The CDR3 loop reads CASSLAWTGAGETQYF. The CDR3 nucleotides read TGTGCCAGCAGCTTAGCCTGGACAGGGGCTGGAGAGACCCAGTACTTC.